This TCR beta chain derives from a study of cytomegalovirus exposure and HLA in healthy donors. The germline CDR1 and CDR2 sequences are SGHRS and YFSETQ. This CDR3 is 18 amino acids long. The ends lost 3 bases at V and 8 bases at J; junction bases unmatched: 17. Primers: 60 Vbeta forward and 13 Jbeta reverse. The repertoire was sequenced with immunoSEQ multiplex PCR; TCRdb's copy has only in-frame clones and lacks some. The table records some 180,000 clones, about 9.4% of them present only once. Points from the study as a whole: The availability of immune exposure information extended only to CMV serostatus. Reportedly, a later analysis found an Asian-associated ancestry cluster had fewer N-insertions than the roughly 700-donor mean. Productive status was seen about 87% or about 30% of the time for most TCR beta V segments in an earlier analysis.

Comments on this clone: What it recognizes is unknown.

The sample comprised PBMCs. This clonotype was sampled from a woman in her 30s in good health and CMV-seropositive. The chain uses TRBV5-1 and TRBJ2-1; 10 nucleotides match TRBD1. Here the CDR3 DNA reads TGCGCCAGCAGCTGGGGTCGGGGGGACAGGGGATTATATGATGAGCAGTTCTTC. Its protein is CASSWGRGDRGLYDEQFF. Filled out from reference TRBV5-1 and TRBJ2-1, the complete variable domain reads KAGVTQTPRYLIKTRGQQVTLSCSPISGHRSVSWYQQTPGQGLQFLFEYFSETQRNKGNFPGRFSGRQFSNSRSEMNVSTLELGDSALYLCASSWGRGDRGLYDEQFFGPGTRLTVL.